These T cell receptor beta chains were read from a single sample in a study of OX40 agonist ivuxolimab in advanced cancers. TCRdb's table, derived via immunoSEQ multiplex PCR, lists solely in-frame clones and lacks some. The sample contains 65,000 to 95,000 clones, almost 90% of which appear only once. The sample consisted of CD4+ or CD8+ T cells sorted from blood, taken in a trial of the OX40 agonist ivuxolimab. Receptors originate from an adult with an advanced solid tumor such as melanoma, head and neck, liver or kidney cancer. The CDR3 runs from the conserved cysteine through the conserved F or W. Each record gives: clone size, D gene, J gene, V gene, CDR3 DNA, CDR3 protein. The D gene is left open where the match is weak. Not all rows give a size; the values are once, few, many and, for expanded clones, a class.

few TRBD1 TRBJ1-4 TRBV28 TGTGCCAGCAGTGAACAGGGGGTGATTTGGCTGTTTTTT CASSEQGVIWLFF
NA TRBD2 TRBJ2-2 TRBV18 TGTGCCAGCTCACCGCTACTAGCGGAGAACACCGGGGAGCTGTTTTTT CASSPLLAENTGELFF
NA NA TRBJ2-7 TRBV16 TGTGCCAGCAGCCCACGGAGCGAGCAGTACTTC CASSPRSEQYF
NA NA TRBJ1-1 TRBV28 NA CASSTSDRLNTEAFF
NA NA TRBJ2-3 TRBV9 TGTGCCAGCAGCGTAGTGGAGCTCGGCGGGACGCAGTATTTT CASSVVELGGTQYF
NA TRBD1 TRBJ2-6 TRBV18 TGTGCCAGCTCACCCTACGCCCAATCGACAGGGCCCGGGGCCAACGTCCTGACTTTC CASSPYAQSTGPGANVLTF
NA NA TRBJ2-1 TRBV27 TGTGCCAGCAGTGGACGGGCCGGAAAAAATGAGCAGTTCTTC CASSGRAGKNEQFF
NA NA TRBJ1-6 TRBV27 TGTGCCAGCAGCCCACGGACCAATTCACCCCTCCACTTT CASSPRTNSPLHF
NA NA TRBJ2-1 TRBV11-3 TGTGCCAGCAGCTTACGGGGTCGCAATGAGCAGTTCTTC CASSLRGRNEQFF
NA NA TRBJ2-3 TRBV18 TGTGCCAGCTCATCGGATTCAGGCTTAAGGGATACGCAGTATTTT CASSSDSGLRDTQYF
NA TRBD1 TRBJ1-1 TRBV4-2 TGTGCCAGCAGCCCCTCGGACAGGGGGAACACTGAAGCTTTCTTT CASSPSDRGNTEAFF
NA NA TRBJ1-1 TRBV5-5 TGTGCCAGCAGCTTGGGGGGCTTCAACACTGAAGCTTTCTTT CASSLGGFNTEAFF
few TRBD1 TRBJ1-4 TRBV6-6 TGTGCCAGCAGAGACCGGGACAGGGGGAGTGAAAAACTGTTTTTT CASRDRDRGSEKLFF
NA NA TRBJ1-2 TRBV6-5 TGTGCCAGCAGTTACCTCTCAGGGGATTATGGCTACACCTTC CASSYLSGDYGYTF
NA NA TRBJ2-7 TRBV12-1 TGTGCCAGCAGCTTGACCAGGGACAGGGGGCGATACGAGCAGTACTTC CASSLTRDRGRYEQYF
NA TRBD2 TRBJ2-7 TRBV4-3 TGCGCCAGCAGCCAAGACGCGGCTAGCGGAAGCTACGAGCAGTACTTC CASSQDAASGSYEQYF
once NA TRBJ2-5 TRBV7-2 TGTGCCAGCAGCCCCCGGACTGACCAAGAGGCCCAGTACTTC CASSPRTDQEAQYF
NA TRBD2 TRBJ2-1 TRBV7-2 TGTGCCAGCAGCTGGGGGGGGTCCAATGAGCAGTTCTTC CASSWGGSNEQFF
NA NA TRBJ2-3 TRBV4-2 TGTGCCAGCAGCCAAGGTCTCAGTGAAGGTAGCACAGATACGCAGTATTTT CASSQGLSEGSTDTQYF
NA NA TRBJ1-2 TRBV11-2 TGTGCCAGCAGCTTTCAGCCCGAGTATGGCTACACCTTC CASSFQPEYGYTF
NA NA TRBJ1-3 TRBV12-5 TGTGCTACCTGCAGGAATGGAAACACCATATATTTT CATCRNGNTIYF
few TRBD1 TRBJ2-7 TRBV5-6 TGTGCCAGCAGCTATGTTTGGACAGGCGAAACCTACGAGCAGTACTTC CASSYVWTGETYEQYF
NA NA TRBJ1-1 TRBV7-3 TGTGCCAGCAGCTCGAACAGGGCCGGCACTGAAGCTTTCTTT CASSSNRAGTEAFF
NA NA TRBJ1-2 TRBV4-1 TGCGCCAGCAGCCAGTCGCTTGCGGGAAAGAACTATGGCTACACCTTC CASSQSLAGKNYGYTF
NA TRBD2 TRBJ2-1 TRBV10-3 TGTGCCATCAGTGCTAATGGGGCGGGAGTCTTCCGCGAGCAGTTCTTC CAISANGAGVFREQFF
once NA TRBJ2-3 TRBV29-1 TGCAGCGTTGAAGTGAGCGGGAGCACAGATACGCAGTATTTT CSVEVSGSTDTQYF